The rows below give T cell receptor beta chains drawn from one sample of a study of beta chain features in type 1 diabetes. Generated by immunoSEQ multiplex PCR, the TCRdb table keeps only in-frame clones and is missing some. The sample consists of 970,000 or so clones, 15% to 20% of them appearing once. The specimen sequenced was naive CD4+ T cells from blood. These receptors were obtained from a woman in her late teens or twenties in good health. The CDR3 runs from the conserved cysteine through the conserved F or W. The D gene is left open where the match is weak. Rows may omit the clone size; those that give it use once, few, many or a size class.

TRBD2	TRBV6-5	TRBJ2-1	-	CASTALAGVHNEQFF	TGTGCCAGCACCGCACTAGCGGGAGTGCACAATGAGCAGTTCTTC
-	TRBV18	TRBJ1-2	-	CASSAQGSYGYTF	TGTGCCAGCTCAGCACAGGGTAGCTATGGCTACACCTTC
TRBD1	TRBV2	TRBJ1-4	few	CASRGTGSEKLFF	TGTGCCAGCAGAGGGACAGGGAGTGAAAAACTGTTTTTT
-	TRBV28	TRBJ2-1	few	CASSSLQAGYNEQFF	TGTGCCAGCAGTTCACTGCAGGCAGGGTACAATGAGCAGTTCTTC
-	TRBV13	TRBJ1-2	-	CASSLGMKVGYTF	TGTGCCAGCAGCTTAGGGATGAAGGTTGGCTACACCTTC
-	TRBV21-1	TRBJ2-1	few	CASSKVGTSGGSYNEQFF	TGTGCCAGCAGCAAAGTAGGTACTAGCGGGGGATCCTACAATGAGCAGTTCTTC
-	TRBV10-3	TRBJ1-2	few	CAISAVERNYGYTF	TGTGCCATCAGTGCGGTGGAGCGCAACTATGGCTACACCTTC
-	TRBV6-5	TRBJ1-5	-	CASSYVEATGNQPQHF	TGTGCCAGCAGTTACGTAGAGGCGACGGGCAATCAGCCCCAGCATTTT
TRBD1	TRBV28	TRBJ2-7	-	CASSLSFHFGQETPYEQYF	TGTGCCAGCAGTTTATCATTCCACTTCGGACAGGAGACACCCTACGAGCAGTACTTC
TRBD1	TRBV5-4	TRBJ1-2	-	CASSPGADRGLDGYTF	TGTGCCAGCAGCCCGGGGGCGGACAGGGGGCTGGATGGCTACACCTTC
-	TRBV11-2	TRBJ1-2	-	CASSYTGLGYTF	TGTGCCAGCAGCTACACAGGGCTGGGCTACACCTTC
-	TRBV2	TRBJ1-5	few	CASSRMGVNQPQHF	TGTGCCAGCAGTCGAATGGGGGTCAATCAGCCCCAGCATTTT
TRBD2	TRBV28	TRBJ2-1	-	CASSLRTSGQNEQFF	TGTGCCAGCAGTTTGCGGACTAGCGGCCAGAATGAGCAGTTCTTC
TRBD2	TRBV6-5	TRBJ2-1	few	CASSYVLAGGYEQFF	TGTGCCAGCAGTTACGTGCTAGCGGGAGGGTATGAGCAGTTCTTC
-	TRBV7-9	TRBJ2-5	few	CASSLGLQGTQYF	TGTGCCAGCAGCTTAGGCCTGCAGGGGACCCAGTACTTC
-	TRBV21-1	TRBJ2-4	-	CASSPIEGAKNIQYF	TGTGCCAGCAGCCCTATTGAGGGGGCCAAAAACATTCAGTACTTC
-	TRBV5-4	TRBJ2-4	many	CASSPPGDLAKNIQYF	TGTGCCAGCAGCCCGCCTGGGGACCTAGCCAAAAACATTCAGTACTTC
TRBD2	TRBV2	TRBJ2-1	-	CASRGTSGYNEQFF	TGTGCCAGCAGAGGGACTAGCGGTTACAATGAGCAGTTCTTC
TRBD2	TRBV4-3	TRBJ2-5	-	CASSQDRTSSSQYF	TGCGCCAGCAGCCAAGATAGGACTAGCTCGAGCCAGTACTTC
-	TRBV19	TRBJ2-7	few	CASRTTWVAYEQYF	TGTGCCTCAAGGACAACGTGGGTGGCGTACGAGCAGTACTTC
TRBD2	TRBV2	TRBJ2-7	-	CACLEASGSYYEQYF	TGTGCCTGCCTCGAGGCTAGCGGGAGTTACTACGAGCAGTACTTC
-	TRBV18	TRBJ2-2	many	CASSPPNTGELFF	TGTGCCAGCTCACCACCGAACACCGGGGAGCTGTTTTTT
-	TRBV2	TRBJ1-2	-	CASSPGLANYGYTF	TGTGCCAGCAGTCCAGGGTTAGCTAACTATGGCTACACCTTC
-	TRBV5-6	TRBJ1-3	-	CASSLSRAGGNTIYF	TGTGCCAGCAGCTTGTCCAGGGCGGGCGGAAACACCATATATTTT
TRBD1	TRBV15	TRBJ2-2	few	CATSRVQGAIGELFF	TGTGCCACCAGCAGAGTACAGGGGGCAATCGGGGAGCTGTTTTTT
-	TRBV2	TRBJ1-1	-	CASRAQGEWTEAFF	TGTGCCAGCAGGGCACAGGGAGAGTGGACTGAAGCTTTCTTT